The 13 T cell receptor beta chains listed next were all sequenced from one sample in a study of blood T cell repertoires in COVID-19. Sequencing was performed with immunoSEQ multiplex PCR; in TCRdb, only in-frame clones are kept and a portion is missing. The sample lists 55,000 to 75,000 clones; more than 60% were seen once. Sequenced sample: peripheral blood. The receptor source for this set is a human donor in a cohort sampled during active COVID-19.

This chain joins TRBV11-2 and TRBJ2-7; possibly TRBD1 for D (8 bases). The ends were cut back, 5 bases at V and 9 bases at J, with 14 bases in the middle. The CDR3 has 12 residues. Germline CDR1 and CDR2: SGHAT and FQNNGV. Here the CDR3 reads CASSADREGQYF. CDR3 nucleotides: TGTGCCAGCAGCGCGGACAGGGAGGGGCAGTACTTC.

The chain links TRBV5-4 to TRBJ1-3; 7 bases map to TRBD1. CDR3 length: 17 amino acids. In germline, CDR1 is SGHNT, CDR2 YYREEE (reference sequence). With V trimmed by 4 bases and J by 0 bases, 10 bases remained unmatched. The CDR3 loop reads CASSDTGDLSSGNTIYF. The CDR3 nucleotides are TGTGCCAGCAGCGACACAGGGGACCTGAGCTCTGGAAACACCATATATTTT.

The chain uses TRBV19 and TRBJ2-7; TRBD1 aligns across 7 bases. V trimming: 5 bases; J trimming: 2 bases; junction bases outside the gene matches: 6. Germline CDR1 LNHDA, CDR2 SQIVND (reference sequence). The CDR3 runs 14 residues. DNA for the CDR3: TGTGCCAGTAGTCCGGGGACAGCGACCTACGAGCAGTACTTC. Protein product: CASSPGTATYEQYF.

The chain links TRBV23-1 to TRBJ2-7, with 10 bases identical to TRBD1. TRBV23-1 is designated an ORF whose function remains uncertain. The length of the CDR3 is 15 residues. With V trimmed by 7 bases and J by 5 bases, 11 bases remained unmatched. As DNA, the CDR3 is TGCGCCAGCACGACACGGGACAGGGGCAGCCACGAGCAGTACTTC. It encodes CASTTRDRGSHEQYF.

J is TRBJ1-1 and V is TRBV11-3; 7 nucleotides line up with TRBD1. Germline V lookup: CDR1 SGHNT, CDR2 YENEEA. This CDR3 is 14 amino acids long. With V trimmed by 3 bases and J by 4 bases, 5 bases remained unmatched. The CDR3, as DNA: TGTGCCAGCAGCTTTTCAGGGGGGAGCACTGAAGCTTTCTTT. Translation: CASSFSGGSTEAFF.

The genes are TRBV4-2 and TRBJ2-1, with D perhaps TRBD1 (5 bases). Trimming cost V 0 bases and J 6 bases, with 12 bases left between them. Germline V gene data show CDR1 as LGHNA and CDR2 as YNFKEQ. The CDR3 loop spans 15 amino acids. Here the CDR3 DNA reads TGTGCCAGCAGCCAAGACAGGGCTGTGGTCAATGAGCAGTTCTTC. This encodes CASSQDRAVVNEQFF.

The V gene is TRBV5-1, the J gene TRBJ2-3; the D gene is possibly TRBD2 (6 bases). CDR3 size: 15 residues. In germline, CDR1 is SGHRS, CDR2 YFSETQ. V lost 1 base and J lost 7, with 16 bases in between. CDR3 sequence: CASSLRLEGGHTQYF. DNA of the CDR3: TGCGCCAGCAGCTTGAGGCTAGAGGGAGGACATACGCAGTATTTT.

This chain uses TRBV20-1 with TRBJ2-1; no clear D gene. V lost 5 bases to trimming and J lost 8 bases, with 10 bases between them. The CDR3 covers 11 residues. Germline-derived CDR1 and CDR2 are DFQATT and SNEGSKA (reference sequence). The CDR3 loop is CSADIAYEQFF. The DNA for the CDR3 is TGCAGTGCTGATATAGCCTATGAGCAGTTCTTC.

The chain has TRBV4-2 and TRBJ2-7; the match to TRBD1 covers 9 bases. J gave up 1 base and V 4 bases, and 11 bases lay outside the gene matches. In germline, CDR1 is LGHNA, CDR2 YNFKEQ. The CDR3 is made up of 17 amino acids. This chain's CDR3 is CASSRASTGGASYEQYF. As DNA, the CDR3 is TGTGCCAGCAGCCGGGCCTCCACAGGGGGCGCGTCCTACGAGCAGTACTTC.

This clone was recorded a few times. The J gene is TRBJ1-6, the V gene TRBV7-8; 8 nucleotides align to TRBD1. The CDR3 covers 15 residues. Trimming cost V 0 bases and J 7 bases; bases outside gene matches: 2. CDR1 SGHVS and CDR2 FQNEAQ come from the germline V gene. CDR3 in DNA: TGTGCCAGCAGCTTAGCGGGGGACAGGAATTCACCCCTCCACTTT. This sequence encodes CASSLAGDRNSPLHF.

In this sample, this clone turned up a few times. The V gene is TRBV3-1 (or the pseudogene TRBV3-2), the J gene TRBJ2-7; TRBD2 aligns across 9 bases. Per the germline V gene, CDR1 is LGHDT and CDR2 is YNNKEL (reference sequence). The CDR3 has 18 residues. Unmatched junction bases numbered 15, after V lost 3 bases and J lost 3 bases. The CDR3 loop reads CASSHTKRSTSGRYEQYF. For the CDR3, the DNA is TGTGCCAGCAGCCATACTAAGCGCAGCACTAGCGGGCGCTACGAGCAGTACTTC.

The chain uses TRBV15 and TRBJ2-1; 10 nucleotides match TRBD2. This CDR3 is 16 amino acids long. With 0 bases clipped from V and 9 bases from J, the junction kept 8 bases outside the gene matches. Per the germline V gene, CDR1 is LNHNV and CDR2 is YYDKDF (reference sequence). The CDR3 reads CATSRERTSGFGEQFF. The CDR3 DNA reads as TGTGCCACCAGCAGAGAAAGGACTAGCGGCTTTGGTGAGCAGTTCTTC.

The chain has TRBV3-1 (or the pseudogene TRBV3-2) and TRBJ1-1; 9 bases are shared with TRBD1. Unmatched junction bases numbered 8, after V lost 2 bases and J lost 4 bases. The germline gives CDR1 LGHDT, CDR2 YNNKEL (reference sequence). The CDR3 is 16 amino acids. Here the CDR3 DNA reads TGTGCCAGCAGCCAACGGACAGGGGCATTGAGCACTGAAGCTTTCTTT. Protein product: CASSQRTGALSTEAFF.